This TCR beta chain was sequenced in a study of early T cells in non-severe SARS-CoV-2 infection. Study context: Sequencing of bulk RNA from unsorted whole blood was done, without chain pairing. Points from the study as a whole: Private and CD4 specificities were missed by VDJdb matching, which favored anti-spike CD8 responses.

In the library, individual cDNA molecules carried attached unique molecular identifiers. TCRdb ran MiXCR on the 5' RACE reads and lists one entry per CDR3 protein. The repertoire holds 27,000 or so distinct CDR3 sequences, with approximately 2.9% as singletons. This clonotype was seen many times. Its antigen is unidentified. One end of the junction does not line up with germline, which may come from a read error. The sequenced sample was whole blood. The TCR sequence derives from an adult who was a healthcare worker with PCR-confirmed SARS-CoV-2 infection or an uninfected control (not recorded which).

Here the CDR3 reads CASSIAGYNQPQHF. CDR3 nucleotides: TGTGCCAGTAGCATAGCGGGGTACAATCAGCCCCAGCATTTT. The chain links TRBV19 to TRBJ1-5; D remains ambiguous. CDR1 is LNHDA, CDR2 SQIVND, per germline (reference sequence). The CDR3 totals 14 residues.